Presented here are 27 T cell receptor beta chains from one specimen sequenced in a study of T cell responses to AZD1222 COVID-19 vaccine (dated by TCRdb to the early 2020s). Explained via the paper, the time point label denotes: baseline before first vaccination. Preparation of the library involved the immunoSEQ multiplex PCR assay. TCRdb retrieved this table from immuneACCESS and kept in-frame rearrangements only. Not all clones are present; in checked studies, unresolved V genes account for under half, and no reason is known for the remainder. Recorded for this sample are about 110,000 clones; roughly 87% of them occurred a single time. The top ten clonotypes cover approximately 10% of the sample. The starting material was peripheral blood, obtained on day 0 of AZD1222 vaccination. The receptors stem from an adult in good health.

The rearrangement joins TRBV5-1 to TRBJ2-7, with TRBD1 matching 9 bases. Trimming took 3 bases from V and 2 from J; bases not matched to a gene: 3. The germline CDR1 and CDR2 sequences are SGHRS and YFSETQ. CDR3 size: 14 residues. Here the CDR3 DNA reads TGCGCCAGCAGCTGGACAGGGGACGCCTACGAGCAGTACTTC. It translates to CASSWTGDAYEQYF.

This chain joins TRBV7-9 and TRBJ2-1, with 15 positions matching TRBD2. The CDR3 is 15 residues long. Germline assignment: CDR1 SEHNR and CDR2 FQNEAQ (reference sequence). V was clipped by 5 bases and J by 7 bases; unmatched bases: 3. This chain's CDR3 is CASSLGLAGGNEQFF. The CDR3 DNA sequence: TGTGCCAGCAGCCTCGGACTAGCGGGAGGGAATGAGCAGTTCTTC.

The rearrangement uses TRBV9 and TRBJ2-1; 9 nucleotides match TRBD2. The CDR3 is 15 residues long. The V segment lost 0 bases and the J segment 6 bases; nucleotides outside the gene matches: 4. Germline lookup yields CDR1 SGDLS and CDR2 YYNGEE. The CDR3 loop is CASSVASGMSNEQFF. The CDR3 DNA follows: TGTGCCAGCAGCGTAGCTAGCGGGATGAGCAATGAGCAGTTCTTC.

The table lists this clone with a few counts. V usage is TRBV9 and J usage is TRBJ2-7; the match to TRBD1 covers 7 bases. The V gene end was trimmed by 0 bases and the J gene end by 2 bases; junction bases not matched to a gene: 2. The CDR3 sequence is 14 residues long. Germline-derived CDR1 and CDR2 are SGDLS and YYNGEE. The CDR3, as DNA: TGTGCCAGCAGCGTAGACCAGGGGGCCTACGAGCAGTACTTC. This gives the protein CASSVDQGAYEQYF.

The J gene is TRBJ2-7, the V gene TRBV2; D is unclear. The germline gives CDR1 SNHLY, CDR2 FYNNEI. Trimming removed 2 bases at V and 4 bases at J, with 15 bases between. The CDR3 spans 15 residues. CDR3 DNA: TGTGCCAGCAGTGAATCAGGCTCCAGAAGGTACGAGCAGTACTTC. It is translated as CASSESGSRRYEQYF.

CDR3 sequence reads: CASSKVVGLKKETQYF. The CDR3 nucleotides are TGTGCCAGCAGCAAAGTGGTCGGCCTAAAGAAAGAGACCCAGTACTTC. The chain joins TRBV21-1 to TRBJ2-5. TRBV21-1 is marked as a pseudogene. The CDR3 is made up of 16 amino acids.

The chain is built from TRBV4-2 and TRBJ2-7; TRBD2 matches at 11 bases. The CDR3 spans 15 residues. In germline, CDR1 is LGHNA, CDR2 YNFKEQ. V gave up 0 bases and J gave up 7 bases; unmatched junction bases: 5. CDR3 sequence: CASSQDSGRAREQYF. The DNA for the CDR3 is TGTGCCAGCAGCCAAGATAGCGGGAGGGCACGGGAGCAGTACTTC.

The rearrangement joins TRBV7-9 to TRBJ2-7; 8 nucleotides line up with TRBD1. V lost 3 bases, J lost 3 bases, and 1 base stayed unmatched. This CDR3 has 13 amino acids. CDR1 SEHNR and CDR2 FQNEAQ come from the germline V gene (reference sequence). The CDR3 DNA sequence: TGTGCCAGCAGCTTCGGACAGGGCTACGAGCAGTACTTC. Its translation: CASSFGQGYEQYF.

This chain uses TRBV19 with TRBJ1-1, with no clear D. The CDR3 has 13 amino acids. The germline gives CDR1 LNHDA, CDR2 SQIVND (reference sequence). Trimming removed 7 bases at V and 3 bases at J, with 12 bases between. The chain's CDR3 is CASTSGGHTEAFF. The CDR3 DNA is TGTGCCAGTACCTCCGGAGGACACACTGAAGCTTTCTTT.

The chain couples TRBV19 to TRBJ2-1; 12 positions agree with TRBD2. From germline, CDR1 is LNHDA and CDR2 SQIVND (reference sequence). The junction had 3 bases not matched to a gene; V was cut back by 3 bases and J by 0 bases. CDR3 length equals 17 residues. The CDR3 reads CASSMTSGGSSYNEQFF. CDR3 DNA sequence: TGTGCCAGTAGTATGACTAGCGGGGGAAGCTCCTACAATGAGCAGTTCTTC.

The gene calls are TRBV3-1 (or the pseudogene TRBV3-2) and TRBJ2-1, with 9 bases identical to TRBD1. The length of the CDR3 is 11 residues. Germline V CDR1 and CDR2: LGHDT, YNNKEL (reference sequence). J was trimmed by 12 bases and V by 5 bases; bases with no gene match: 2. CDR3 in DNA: TGTGCCAGCAGCGGGGGACAGGGGCAGTTCTTC. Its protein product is CASSGGQGQFF.

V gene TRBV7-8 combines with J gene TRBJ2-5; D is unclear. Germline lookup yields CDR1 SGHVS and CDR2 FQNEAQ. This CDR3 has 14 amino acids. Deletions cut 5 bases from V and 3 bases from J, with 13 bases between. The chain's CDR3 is CASSPLQAKETQYF. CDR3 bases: TGTGCCAGCAGCCCCCTGCAGGCGAAAGAGACCCAGTACTTC.

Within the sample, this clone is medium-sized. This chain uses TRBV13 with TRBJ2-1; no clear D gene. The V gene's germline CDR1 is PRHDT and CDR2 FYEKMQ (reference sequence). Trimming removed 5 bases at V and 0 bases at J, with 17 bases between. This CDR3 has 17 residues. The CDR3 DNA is TGTGCCAGCAGCCCCGTGTCCAGGTCGGGCTCCTACAATGAGCAGTTCTTC. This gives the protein CASSPVSRSGSYNEQFF. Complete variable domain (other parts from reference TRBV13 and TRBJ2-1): AAGVIQSPRHLIKEKRETATLKCYPIPRHDTVYWYQQGPGQDPQFLISFYEKMQSDKGSIPDRFSAQQFSDYHSELNMSSLELGDSALYFCASSPVSRSGSYNEQFFGPGTRLTVL.

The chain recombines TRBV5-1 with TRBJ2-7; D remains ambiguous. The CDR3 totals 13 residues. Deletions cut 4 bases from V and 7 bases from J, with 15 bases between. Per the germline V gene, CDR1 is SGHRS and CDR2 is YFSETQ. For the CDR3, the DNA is TGCGCCAGCAGCCAACCACCCGAGAAGGAGCAGTACTTC. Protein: CASSQPPEKEQYF. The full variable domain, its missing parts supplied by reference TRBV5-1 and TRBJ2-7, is KAGVTQTPRYLIKTRGQQVTLSCSPISGHRSVSWYQQTPGQGLQFLFEYFSETQRNKGNFPGRFSGRQFSNSRSEMNVSTLELGDSALYLCASSQPPEKEQYFGPGTRLTVT.

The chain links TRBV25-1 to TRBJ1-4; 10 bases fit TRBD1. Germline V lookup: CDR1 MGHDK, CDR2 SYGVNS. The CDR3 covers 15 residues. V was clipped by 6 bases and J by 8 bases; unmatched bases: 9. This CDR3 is CASRAPGQGLEKLFF. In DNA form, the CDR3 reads TGTGCCAGCAGGGCACCGGGACAGGGGTTAGAAAAACTGTTTTTT.

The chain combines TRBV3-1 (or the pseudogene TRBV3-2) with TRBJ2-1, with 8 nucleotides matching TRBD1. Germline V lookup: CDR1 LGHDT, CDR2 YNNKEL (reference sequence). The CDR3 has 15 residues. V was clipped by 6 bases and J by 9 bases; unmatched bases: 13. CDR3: CASRVQGARAAEQFF. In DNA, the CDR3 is TGTGCCAGCAGAGTCCAGGGGGCGCGAGCCGCTGAGCAGTTCTTC.

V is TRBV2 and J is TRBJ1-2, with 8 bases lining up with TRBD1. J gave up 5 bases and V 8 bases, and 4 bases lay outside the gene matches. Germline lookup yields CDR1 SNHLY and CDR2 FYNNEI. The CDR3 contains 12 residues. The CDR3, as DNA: TGTGCCAGCTCGGACAGGGTGTATGGCTACACCTTC. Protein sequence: CASSDRVYGYTF.

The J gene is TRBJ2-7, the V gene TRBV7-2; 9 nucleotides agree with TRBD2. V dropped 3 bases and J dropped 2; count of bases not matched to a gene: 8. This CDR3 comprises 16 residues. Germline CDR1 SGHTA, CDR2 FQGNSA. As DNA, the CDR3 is TGTGCCAGCAGCTTCCTAGCGGGGTCGCGCCCCTACGAGCAGTACTTC. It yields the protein CASSFLAGSRPYEQYF. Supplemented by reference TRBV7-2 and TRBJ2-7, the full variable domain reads GAGVSQSPSNKVTEKGKDVELRCDPISGHTALYWYRQSLGQGLEFLIYFQGNSAPDKSGLPSDRFSAERTGGSVSTLTIQRTQQEDSAVYLCASSFLAGSRPYEQYFGPGTRLTVT.

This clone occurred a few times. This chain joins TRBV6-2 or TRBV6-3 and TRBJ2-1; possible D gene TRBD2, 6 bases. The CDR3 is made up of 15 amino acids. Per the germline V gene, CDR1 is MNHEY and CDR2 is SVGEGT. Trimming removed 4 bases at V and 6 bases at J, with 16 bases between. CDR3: CASSSRDFEGNEQFF. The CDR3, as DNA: TGTGCCAGCAGTTCCCGGGACTTCGAGGGCAATGAGCAGTTCTTC.

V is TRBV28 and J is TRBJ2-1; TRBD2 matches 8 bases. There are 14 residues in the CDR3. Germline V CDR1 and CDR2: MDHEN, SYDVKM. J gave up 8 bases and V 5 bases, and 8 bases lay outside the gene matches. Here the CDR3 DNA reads TGTGCCAGCAGTCACCAGCGGGAGCGGGATGAGCAGTTCTTC. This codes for CASSHQRERDEQFF. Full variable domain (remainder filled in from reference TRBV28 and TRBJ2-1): DVKVTQSSRYLVKRTGEKVFLECVQDMDHENMFWYRQDPGLGLRLIYFSYDVKMKEKGDIPEGYSVSREKKERFSLILESASTNQTSMYLCASSHQRERDEQFFGPGTRLTVL.

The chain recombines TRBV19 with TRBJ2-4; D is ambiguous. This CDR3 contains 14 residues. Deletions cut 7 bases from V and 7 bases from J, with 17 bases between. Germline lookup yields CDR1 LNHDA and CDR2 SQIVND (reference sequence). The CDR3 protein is CASTVGAEVNIQYF. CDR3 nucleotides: TGTGCCAGTACCGTTGGAGCAGAGGTCAACATTCAGTACTTC.

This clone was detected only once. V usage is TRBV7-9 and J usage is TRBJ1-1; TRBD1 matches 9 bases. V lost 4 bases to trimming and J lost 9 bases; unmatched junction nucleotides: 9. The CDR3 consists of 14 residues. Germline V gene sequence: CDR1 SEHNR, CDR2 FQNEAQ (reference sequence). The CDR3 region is CASSSMGQGLQAFF. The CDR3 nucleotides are TGTGCCAGCAGCTCAATGGGACAGGGATTACAAGCTTTCTTT.

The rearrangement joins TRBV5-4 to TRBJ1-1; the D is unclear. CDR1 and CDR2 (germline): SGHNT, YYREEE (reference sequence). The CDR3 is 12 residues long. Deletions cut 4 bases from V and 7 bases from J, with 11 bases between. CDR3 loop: CASSRNKGEAFF. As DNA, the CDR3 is TGTGCCAGCAGCCGCAACAAGGGTGAAGCTTTCTTT.

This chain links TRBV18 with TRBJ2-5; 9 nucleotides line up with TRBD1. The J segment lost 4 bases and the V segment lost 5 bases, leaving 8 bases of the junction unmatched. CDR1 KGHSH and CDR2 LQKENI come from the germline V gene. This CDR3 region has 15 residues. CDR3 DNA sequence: TGTGCCAGCTCATCAAACAGGGGGCAGGGAGAGACCCAGTACTTC. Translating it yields CASSSNRGQGETQYF.

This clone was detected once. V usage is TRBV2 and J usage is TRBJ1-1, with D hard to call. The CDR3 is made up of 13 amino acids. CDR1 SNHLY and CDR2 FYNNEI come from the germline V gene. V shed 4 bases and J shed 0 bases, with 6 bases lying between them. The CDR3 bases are TGTGCCAGCAGTGTGGAGATGAACACTGAAGCTTTCTTT. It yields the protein CASSVEMNTEAFF.

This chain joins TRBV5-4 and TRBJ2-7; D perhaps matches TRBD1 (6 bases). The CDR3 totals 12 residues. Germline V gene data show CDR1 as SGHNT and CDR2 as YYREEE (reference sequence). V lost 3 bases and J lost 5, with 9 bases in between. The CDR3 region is CASSSYRDEQYF. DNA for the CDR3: TGTGCCAGCAGCTCTTACAGGGACGAGCAGTACTTC.

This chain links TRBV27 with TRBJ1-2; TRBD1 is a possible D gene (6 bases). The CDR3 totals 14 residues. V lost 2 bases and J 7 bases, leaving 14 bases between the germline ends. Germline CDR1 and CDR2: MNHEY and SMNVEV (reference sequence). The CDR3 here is CASSLNRASLGYTF. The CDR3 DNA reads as TGTGCCAGCAGTTTAAACAGGGCCTCTCTTGGCTACACCTTC.